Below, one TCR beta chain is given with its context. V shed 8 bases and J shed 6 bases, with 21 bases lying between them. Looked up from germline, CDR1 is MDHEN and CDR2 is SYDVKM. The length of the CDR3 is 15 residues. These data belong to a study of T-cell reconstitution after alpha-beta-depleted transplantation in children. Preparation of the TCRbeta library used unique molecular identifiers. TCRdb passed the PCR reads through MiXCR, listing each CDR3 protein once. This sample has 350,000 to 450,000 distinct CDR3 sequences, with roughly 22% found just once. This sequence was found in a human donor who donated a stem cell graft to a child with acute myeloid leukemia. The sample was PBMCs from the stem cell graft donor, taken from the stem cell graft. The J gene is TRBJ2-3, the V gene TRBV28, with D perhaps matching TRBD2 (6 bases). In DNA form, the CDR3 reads TGTGCCAGCCCTCCCAACCGGCTAGCGTGGGATACGCAGTATTTT. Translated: CASPPNRLAWDTQYF.